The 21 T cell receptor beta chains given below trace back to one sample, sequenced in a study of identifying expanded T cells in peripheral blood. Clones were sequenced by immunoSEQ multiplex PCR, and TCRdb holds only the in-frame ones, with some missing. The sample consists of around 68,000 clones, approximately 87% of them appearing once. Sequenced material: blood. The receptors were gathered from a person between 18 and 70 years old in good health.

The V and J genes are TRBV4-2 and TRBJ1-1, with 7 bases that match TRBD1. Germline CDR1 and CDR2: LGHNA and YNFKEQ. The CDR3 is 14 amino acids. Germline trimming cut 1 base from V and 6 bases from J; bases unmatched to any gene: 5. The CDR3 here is CASSQGQGGSEAFF. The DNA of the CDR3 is TGTGCCAGCAGCCAAGGCCAGGGGGGTTCTGAAGCTTTCTTT.

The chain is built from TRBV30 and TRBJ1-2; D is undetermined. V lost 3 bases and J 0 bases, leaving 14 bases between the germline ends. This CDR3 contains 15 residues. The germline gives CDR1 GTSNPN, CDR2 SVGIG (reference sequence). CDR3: CAWRPLAASNYGYTF. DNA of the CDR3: TGTGCCTGGAGGCCGTTGGCAGCCTCTAACTATGGCTACACCTTC.

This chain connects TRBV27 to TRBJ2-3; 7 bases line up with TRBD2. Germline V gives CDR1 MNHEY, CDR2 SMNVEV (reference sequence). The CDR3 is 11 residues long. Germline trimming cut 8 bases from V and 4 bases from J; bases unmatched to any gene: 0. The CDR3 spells CASGGADTQYF. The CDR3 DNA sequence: TGTGCCAGCGGGGGGGCAGATACGCAGTATTTT.

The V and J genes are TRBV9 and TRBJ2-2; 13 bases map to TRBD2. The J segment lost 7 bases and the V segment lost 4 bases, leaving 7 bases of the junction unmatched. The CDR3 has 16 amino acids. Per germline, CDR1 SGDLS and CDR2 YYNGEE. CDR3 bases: TGTGCCAGCAGCCTCCGACTAGCGGGAGGTGGCGGGGAGCTGTTTTTT. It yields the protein CASSLRLAGGGGELFF.

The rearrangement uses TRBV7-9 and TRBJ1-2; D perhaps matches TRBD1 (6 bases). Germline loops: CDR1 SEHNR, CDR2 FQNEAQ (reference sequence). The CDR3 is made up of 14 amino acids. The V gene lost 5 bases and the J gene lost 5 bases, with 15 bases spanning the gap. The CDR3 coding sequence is TGTGCCAGCAGCCCGGACAGTTCTCTATATGGCTACACCTTC. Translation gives CASSPDSSLYGYTF.

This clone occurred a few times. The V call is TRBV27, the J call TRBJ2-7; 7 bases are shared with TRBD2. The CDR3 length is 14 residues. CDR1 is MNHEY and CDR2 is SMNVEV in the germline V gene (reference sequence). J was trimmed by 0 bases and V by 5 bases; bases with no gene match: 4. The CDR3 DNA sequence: TGTGCCAGCAGTAGCGGGATGGACTCCTACGAGCAGTACTTC. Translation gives CASSSGMDSYEQYF.

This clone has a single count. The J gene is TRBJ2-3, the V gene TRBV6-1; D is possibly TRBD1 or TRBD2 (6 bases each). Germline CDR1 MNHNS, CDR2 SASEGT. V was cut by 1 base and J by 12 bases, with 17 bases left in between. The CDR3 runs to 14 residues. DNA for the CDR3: TGTGCCAGCAGTGAAGGGACGGGGGCCGGCACACAGTATTTT. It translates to CASSEGTGAGTQYF.

CDR3 amino acids: CASSSEGSWGSPLHF. The CDR3 DNA follows: TGTGCCAGCAGTTCTGAGGGATCCTGGGGTTCACCCCTCCACTTT. The rearrangement joins TRBV28 to TRBJ1-6; D uncertain. Deletions cut 4 bases from V and 9 bases from J, with 16 bases between. The germline gives CDR1 MDHEN, CDR2 SYDVKM. This CDR3 has 15 amino acids.

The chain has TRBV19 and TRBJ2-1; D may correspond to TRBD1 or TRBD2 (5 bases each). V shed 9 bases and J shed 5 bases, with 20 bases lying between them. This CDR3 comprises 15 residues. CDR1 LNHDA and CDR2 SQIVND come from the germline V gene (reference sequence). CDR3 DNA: TGTGCCAGCGGGGTTGGCCAGGGAGTCAACAATGAGCAGTTCTTC. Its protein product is CASGVGQGVNNEQFF.

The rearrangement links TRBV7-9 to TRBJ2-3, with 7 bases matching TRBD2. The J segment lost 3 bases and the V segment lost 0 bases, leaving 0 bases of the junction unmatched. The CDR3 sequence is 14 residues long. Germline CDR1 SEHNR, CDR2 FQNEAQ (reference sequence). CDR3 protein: CASSLAGRTDTQYF. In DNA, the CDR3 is TGTGCCAGCAGCTTAGCCGGGAGGACAGATACGCAGTATTTT. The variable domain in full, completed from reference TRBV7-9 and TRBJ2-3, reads DTGVSQNPRHKITKRGQNVTFRCDPISEHNRLYWYRQTLGQGPEFLTYFQNEAQLEKSRLLSDRFSAERPKGSFSTLEIQRTEQGDSAMYLCASSLAGRTDTQYFGPGTRLTVL.

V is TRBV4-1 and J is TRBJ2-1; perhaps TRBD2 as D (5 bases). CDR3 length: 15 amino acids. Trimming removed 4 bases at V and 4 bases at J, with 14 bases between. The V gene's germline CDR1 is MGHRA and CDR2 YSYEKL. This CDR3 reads CASSLTGMGYNEQFF. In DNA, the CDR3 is TGCGCCAGCAGCCTAACGGGGATGGGTTACAATGAGCAGTTCTTC.

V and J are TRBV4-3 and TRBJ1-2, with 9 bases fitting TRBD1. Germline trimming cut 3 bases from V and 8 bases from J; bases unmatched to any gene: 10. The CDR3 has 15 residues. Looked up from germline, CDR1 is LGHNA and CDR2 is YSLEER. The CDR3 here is CASSHSPGQGSGYTF. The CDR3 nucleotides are TGCGCCAGCAGCCATTCACCGGGACAGGGTTCCGGCTACACCTTC.

The CDR3 DNA follows: TGCGCCAGCAGCTTGTATTTGGGATTGGGCACAGATACGCAGTATTTT. Translated, it gives CASSLYLGLGTDTQYF. This chain links TRBV5-1 with TRBJ2-3; D not certain. The V and J ends lost 1 base and 1 base respectively, with 13 bases between them. The CDR3 is 16 residues long. CDR1 is SGHRS and CDR2 is YFSETQ in the germline V gene.

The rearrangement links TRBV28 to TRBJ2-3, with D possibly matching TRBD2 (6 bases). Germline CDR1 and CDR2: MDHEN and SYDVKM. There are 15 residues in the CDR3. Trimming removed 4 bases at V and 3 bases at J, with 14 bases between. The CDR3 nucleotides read TGTGCCAGCAGTTCGGGGACTTCAATTACAGATACGCAGTATTTT. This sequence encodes CASSSGTSITDTQYF.

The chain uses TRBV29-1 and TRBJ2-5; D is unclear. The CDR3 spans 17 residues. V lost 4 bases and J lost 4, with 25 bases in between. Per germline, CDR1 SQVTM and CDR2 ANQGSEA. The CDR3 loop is CSVVIVVLTDAGETQYF. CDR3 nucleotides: TGCAGCGTTGTTATAGTCGTCTTAACGGACGCTGGAGAGACCCAGTACTTC.

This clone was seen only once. In DNA, the CDR3 is TGTGCCAGCAGCCTGGGGGCGGGGATTGTCACGTTGGAGCAGTACTTC. It encodes CASSLGAGIVTLEQYF. This chain uses TRBV12-1 with TRBJ2-7. TRBV12-1 is listed as a pseudogene. This CDR3 spans 16 amino acids.

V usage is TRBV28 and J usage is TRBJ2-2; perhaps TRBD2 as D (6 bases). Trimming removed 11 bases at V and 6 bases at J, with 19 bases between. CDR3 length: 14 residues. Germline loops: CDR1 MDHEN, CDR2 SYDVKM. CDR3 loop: CASQRRDEAGELFF. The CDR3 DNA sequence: TGTGCCTCTCAACGGAGGGATGAGGCCGGGGAGCTGTTTTTT.

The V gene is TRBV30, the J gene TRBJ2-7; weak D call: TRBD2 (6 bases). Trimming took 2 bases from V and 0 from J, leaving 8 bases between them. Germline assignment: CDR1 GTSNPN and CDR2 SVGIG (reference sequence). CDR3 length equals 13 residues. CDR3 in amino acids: CAWSSGVSYEQYF. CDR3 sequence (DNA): TGTGCCTGGAGTTCGGGAGTCTCCTACGAGCAGTACTTC. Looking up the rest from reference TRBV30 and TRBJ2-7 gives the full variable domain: SQTIHQWPATLVQPVGSPLSLECTVEGTSNPNLYWYRQAAGRGLQLLFYSVGIGQISSEVPQNLSASRPQDRQFILSSKKLLLSDSGFYLCAWSSGVSYEQYFGPGTRLTVT.

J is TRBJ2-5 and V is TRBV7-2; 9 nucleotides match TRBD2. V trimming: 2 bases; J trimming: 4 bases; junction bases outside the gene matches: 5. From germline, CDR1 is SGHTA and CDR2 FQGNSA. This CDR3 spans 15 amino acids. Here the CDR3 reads CASSLSGRWGETQYF. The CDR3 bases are TGTGCCAGCAGCTTAAGCGGGAGGTGGGGAGAGACCCAGTACTTC.

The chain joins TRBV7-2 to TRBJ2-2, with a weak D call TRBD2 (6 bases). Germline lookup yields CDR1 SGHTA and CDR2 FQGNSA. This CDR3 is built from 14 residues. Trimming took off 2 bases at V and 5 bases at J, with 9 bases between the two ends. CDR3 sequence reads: CASSLSGGTGELFF. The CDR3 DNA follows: TGTGCCAGCAGCTTATCCGGGGGTACCGGGGAGCTGTTTTTT.

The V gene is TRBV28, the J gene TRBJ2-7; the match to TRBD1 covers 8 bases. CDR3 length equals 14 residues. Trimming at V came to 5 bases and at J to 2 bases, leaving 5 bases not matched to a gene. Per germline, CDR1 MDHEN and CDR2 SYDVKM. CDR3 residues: CASSLPDRAYEQYF. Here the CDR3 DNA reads TGTGCCAGCAGTCTCCCGGACAGGGCCTACGAGCAGTACTTC.